This T cell receptor beta chain was observed in a study of PD-L1 blockade in urothelial cancer. As for the study in general: About 90% of the 29 patients were men who had bladder-origin urothelial cancer. The authors examined blood 3 weeks (second dose) and 6 weeks after treatment start. Notes on the study in general: Below-median pretreatment blood TCR clonality was a predictor of better survival.

As to time point: peripheral blood 6 weeks after treatment start. This clone came up a few times. Its target is not known. Assay: immunoSEQ multiplex PCR; the TCRdb copy retains only in-frame clones and omits some. The data hold 30,000 or so clones, with roughly nine tenths observed a single time. The origin of this receptor is a man older than 75 with urothelial cancer. Sequenced material: PBMCs, taken around atezolizumab (anti-PD-L1) treatment.

CDR3 sequence (DNA): TGTGCCAGCAGCTTGGTGACCGGGAGACAGGGCTATGGCTACACCTTC. It codes for CASSLVTGRQGYGYTF. The chain uses TRBV5-4 and TRBJ1-2, with TRBD1 matching 7 bases. V lost 0 bases and J lost 4; bases outside the gene matches: 9. There are 16 residues in the CDR3. Germline CDR1 is SGHNT and CDR2 is YYREEE (reference sequence).